This TCR beta chain was identified in a study of blood T cell repertoires in COVID-19. Germline V gives CDR1 MNHEY, CDR2 SVGAGI. V shed 7 bases and J shed 0 bases, with 9 bases lying between them. The CDR3 has 14 residues. The table came from immunoSEQ multiplex PCR; TCRdb's copy has only in-frame clones and leaves some out. The data hold fewer than 450,000 clones, with 87% observed a single time. This sequence was found in a woman between 50 and 59 years old with COVID-19, enrolled during active disease. Sequenced sample: peripheral blood. The chain has TRBV6-5 and TRBJ2-2; a possible D gene is TRBD1 (6 bases). For the CDR3, the DNA is TGTGCCAGCACCTGGACAGCGAACACCGGGGAGCTGTTTTTT. This sequence encodes CASTWTANTGELFF.